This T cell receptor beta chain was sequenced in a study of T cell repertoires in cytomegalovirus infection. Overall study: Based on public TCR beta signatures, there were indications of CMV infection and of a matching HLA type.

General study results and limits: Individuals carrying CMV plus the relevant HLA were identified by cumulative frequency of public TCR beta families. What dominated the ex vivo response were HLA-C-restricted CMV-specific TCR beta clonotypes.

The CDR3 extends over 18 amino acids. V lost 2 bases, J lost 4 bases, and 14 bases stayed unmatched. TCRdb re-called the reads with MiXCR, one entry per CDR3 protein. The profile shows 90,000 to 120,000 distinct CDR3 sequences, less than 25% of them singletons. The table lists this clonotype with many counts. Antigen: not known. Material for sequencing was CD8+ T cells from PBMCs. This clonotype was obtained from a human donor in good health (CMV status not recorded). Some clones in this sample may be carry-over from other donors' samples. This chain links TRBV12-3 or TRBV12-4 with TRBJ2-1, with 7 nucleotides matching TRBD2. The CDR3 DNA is TGTGCCAGCAGTTTAATTTACGGGGGGAGGAATCCGTACAATGAGCAGTTCTTC. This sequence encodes CASSLIYGGRNPYNEQFF.